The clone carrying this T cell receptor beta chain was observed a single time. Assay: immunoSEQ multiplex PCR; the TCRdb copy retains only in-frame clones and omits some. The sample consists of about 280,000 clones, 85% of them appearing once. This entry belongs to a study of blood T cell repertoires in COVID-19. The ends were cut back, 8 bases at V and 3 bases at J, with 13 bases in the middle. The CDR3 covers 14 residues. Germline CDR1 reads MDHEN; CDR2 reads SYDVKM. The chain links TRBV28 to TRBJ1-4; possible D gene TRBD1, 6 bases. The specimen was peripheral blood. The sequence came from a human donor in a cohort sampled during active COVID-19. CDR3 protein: CASRVGGANEKLFF. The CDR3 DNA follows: TGTGCCAGCCGGGTAGGGGGAGCTAATGAAAAACTGTTTTTT.